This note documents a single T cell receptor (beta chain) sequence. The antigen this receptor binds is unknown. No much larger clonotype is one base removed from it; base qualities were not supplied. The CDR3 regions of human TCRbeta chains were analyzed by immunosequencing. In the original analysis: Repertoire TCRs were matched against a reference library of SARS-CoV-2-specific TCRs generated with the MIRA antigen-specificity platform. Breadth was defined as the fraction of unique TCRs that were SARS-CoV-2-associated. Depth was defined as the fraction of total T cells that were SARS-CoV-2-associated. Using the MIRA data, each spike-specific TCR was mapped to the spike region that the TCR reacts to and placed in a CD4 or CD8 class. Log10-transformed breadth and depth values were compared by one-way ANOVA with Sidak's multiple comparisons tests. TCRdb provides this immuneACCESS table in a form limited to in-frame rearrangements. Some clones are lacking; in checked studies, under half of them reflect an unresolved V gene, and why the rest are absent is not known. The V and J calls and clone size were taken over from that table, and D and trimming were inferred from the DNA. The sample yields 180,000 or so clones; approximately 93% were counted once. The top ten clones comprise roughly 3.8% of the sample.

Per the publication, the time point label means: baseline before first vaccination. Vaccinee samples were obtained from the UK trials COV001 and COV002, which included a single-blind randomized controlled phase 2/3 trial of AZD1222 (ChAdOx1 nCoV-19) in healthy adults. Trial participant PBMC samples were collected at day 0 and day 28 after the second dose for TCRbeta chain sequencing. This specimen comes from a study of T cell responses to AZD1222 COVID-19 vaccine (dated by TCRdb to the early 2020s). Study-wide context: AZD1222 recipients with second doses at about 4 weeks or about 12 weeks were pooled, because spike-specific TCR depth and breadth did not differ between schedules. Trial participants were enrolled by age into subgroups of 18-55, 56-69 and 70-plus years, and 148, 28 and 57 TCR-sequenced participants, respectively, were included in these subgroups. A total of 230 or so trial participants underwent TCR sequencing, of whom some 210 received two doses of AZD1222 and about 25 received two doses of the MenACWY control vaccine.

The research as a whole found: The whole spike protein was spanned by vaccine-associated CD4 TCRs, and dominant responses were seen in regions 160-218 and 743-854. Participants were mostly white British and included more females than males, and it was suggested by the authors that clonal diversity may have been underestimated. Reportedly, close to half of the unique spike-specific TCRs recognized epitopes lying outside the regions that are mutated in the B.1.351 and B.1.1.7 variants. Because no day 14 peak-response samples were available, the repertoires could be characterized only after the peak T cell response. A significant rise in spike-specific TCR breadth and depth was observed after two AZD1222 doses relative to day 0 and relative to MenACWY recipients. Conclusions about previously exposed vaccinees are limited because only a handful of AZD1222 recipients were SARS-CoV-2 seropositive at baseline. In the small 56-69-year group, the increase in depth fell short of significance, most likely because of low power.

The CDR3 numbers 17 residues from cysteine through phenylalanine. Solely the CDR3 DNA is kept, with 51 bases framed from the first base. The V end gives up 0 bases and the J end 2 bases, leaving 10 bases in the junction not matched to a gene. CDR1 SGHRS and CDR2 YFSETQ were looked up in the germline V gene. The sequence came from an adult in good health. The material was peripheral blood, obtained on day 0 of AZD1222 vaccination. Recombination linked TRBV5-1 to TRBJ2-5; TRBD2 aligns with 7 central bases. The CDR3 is CASSLARTGRWQETQYF. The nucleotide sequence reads TGCGCCAGCAGCTTGGCCCGGACCGGGAGGTGGCAAGAGACCCAGTACTTC.